The rows below give T cell receptor beta chains drawn from one sample of a study of CD8 T cells in ankylosing spondylitis. TCRdb itself ran the 5' RACE reads through MiXCR, one entry per CDR3 protein. There are around 130,000 distinct CDR3 sequences in the sample; roughly 18% occur only once, and roughly 30% lies in the top ten. Specimen: blood, either unsorted or a sorted T cell fraction (not recorded which). The receptors come from a male donor with ankylosing spondylitis. The CDR3 runs from the conserved cysteine through the conserved F or W. Each record gives: D gene, clone size, V gene, J gene, CDR3 protein, CDR3 DNA. The D gene is left open where the match is weak. Where a row states a size, it is once, few, many or the class of an expanded clone; other rows omit it.

D: -
size: -
V: TRBV11-2
J: TRBJ1-1
CDR3: CASSLRGRMNTEAFF
DNA: TGTGCCAGCAGCTTACGGGGACGCATGAACACTGAAGCTTTCTTT

D: TRBD1
size: few
V: TRBV6-5
J: TRBJ2-1
CDR3: CASSSWTGGNEQFF
DNA: TGTGCCAGCAGTTCTTGGACAGGGGGGAATGAGCAGTTCTTC

D: -
size: -
V: TRBV24-1
J: TRBJ2-6
CDR3: CATSDFSPGGANVLTF
DNA: TGTGCCACCAGTGATTTTAGTCCGGGAGGGGCCAACGTCCTGACTTTC

D: -
size: few
V: TRBV29-1
J: TRBJ2-2
CDR3: CSVEQDPNTGELFF
DNA: TGCAGCGTTGAACAGGACCCAAACACCGGGGAGCTGTTTTTT

D: -
size: few
V: TRBV6-1
J: TRBJ2-7
CDR3: CASSDPGTQGYEQYF
DNA: TGTGCCAGCAGTGATCCCGGGACCCAGGGTTACGAGCAGTACTTC

D: -
size: few
V: TRBV6-2/TRBV6-3
J: TRBJ2-7
CDR3: CASSPPRQDYEQYF
DNA: TGTGCCAGCAGTCCGCCAAGGCAGGACTACGAGCAGTACTTC

D: TRBD1
size: -
V: TRBV4-1
J: TRBJ1-5
CDR3: CASSYGQANQPQHF
DNA: TGCGCCAGCAGCTACGGACAGGCTAATCAGCCCCAGCATTTT

D: -
size: many
V: TRBV9
J: TRBJ2-2
CDR3: CASSPTNTGELFF
DNA: TGTGCCAGCAGCCCTACAAATACCGGGGAGCTGTTTTTT

D: -
size: -
V: TRBV25-1
J: TRBJ1-1
CDR3: CASSDPGSATEAFF
DNA: TGTGCCAGCAGTGATCCGGGATCGGCCACTGAAGCTTTCTTT

D: -
size: few
V: TRBV20-1
J: TRBJ2-7
CDR3: CSAVGNDRREQYF
DNA: TGCAGTGCTGTGGGGAATGACAGGCGGGAGCAGTACTTC

D: TRBD1
size: few
V: TRBV25-1
J: TRBJ2-7
CDR3: CASSELQGSYEQYF
DNA: TGTGCCAGCAGTGAACTACAGGGGTCCTACGAGCAGTACTTC

D: TRBD2
size: few
V: TRBV4-1
J: TRBJ2-5
CDR3: CASSPGGGETQYF
DNA: TGCGCCAGCAGCCCGGGGGGAGGGGAGACCCAGTACTTC

D: TRBD2
size: few
V: TRBV5-1
J: TRBJ2-1
CDR3: CASSLTSTSVNNEQFF
DNA: TGCGCCAGCAGCCTCACTTCGACTAGCGTCAACAATGAGCAGTTCTTC

D: -
size: -
V: TRBV9
J: TRBJ2-1
CDR3: CASSVEALGEQFF
DNA: TGTGCCAGCAGCGTAGAGGCCCTGGGTGAGCAGTTCTTC

D: TRBD1
size: many
V: TRBV29-1
J: TRBJ2-2
CDR3: CSVEGGTGALTNTGELFF
DNA: TGCAGCGTTGAGGGAGGGACAGGGGCCTTAACGAACACCGGGGAGCTGTTTTTT

D: TRBD2
size: few
V: TRBV7-8
J: TRBJ2-1
CDR3: CASSLVAGGGGDYNEQFF
DNA: TGTGCCAGCAGCTTAGTTGCGGGAGGGGGAGGGGACTACAATGAGCAGTTCTTC

D: TRBD1
size: -
V: TRBV7-8
J: TRBJ1-5
CDR3: CASRGTGNQPQHF
DNA: TGTGCCAGCAGGGGGACAGGCAATCAGCCCCAGCATTTT

D: -
size: few
V: TRBV20-1
J: TRBJ2-4
CDR3: CSARDREGPVYIQYF
DNA: TGCAGTGCTAGAGATCGAGAGGGACCGGTTTACATTCAGTACTTC

D: -
size: -
V: TRBV10-3
J: TRBJ2-7
CDR3: CATRGVAGQNEQYF
DNA: TGTGCCACCCGAGGGGTTGCGGGTCAGAACGAGCAGTACTTC

D: TRBD2
size: few
V: TRBV15
J: TRBJ2-5
CDR3: CATSTSSGRGETQYF
DNA: TGTGCCACCAGCACCAGTAGCGGGAGGGGAGAGACCCAGTACTTC

D: -
size: few
V: TRBV28
J: TRBJ2-5
CDR3: CASSFPGGSGETQYF
DNA: TGTGCCAGCAGTTTCCCCGGGGGCAGCGGAGAGACCCAGTACTTC

D: -
size: few
V: TRBV12-3/TRBV12-4
J: TRBJ1-2
CDR3: CASSLRSLGGGYTF
DNA: TGTGCCAGCAGTTTAAGGTCTCTCGGGGGTGGCTACACCTTC

D: -
size: few
V: TRBV7-6
J: TRBJ2-1
CDR3: CASSLDYSGNEQFF
DNA: TGTGCCAGCAGCTTAGACTATTCGGGGAATGAGCAGTTCTTC

D: TRBD2
size: few
V: TRBV4-1
J: TRBJ2-1
CDR3: CASSQVAGGVEQFF
DNA: TGCGCCAGCAGCCAGGTCGCGGGGGGGGTTGAGCAGTTCTTC

D: -
size: many
V: TRBV5-1
J: TRBJ2-2
CDR3: CASSPGSRFANTGELFF
DNA: TGCGCCAGCAGCCCAGGAAGCAGGTTCGCGAACACCGGGGAGCTGTTTTTT

D: TRBD1
size: -
V: TRBV15
J: TRBJ2-2
CDR3: CATSKEGDRDTGELFF
DNA: TGTGCCACCAGCAAAGAGGGGGACAGAGACACCGGGGAGCTGTTTTTT

D: TRBD2
size: -
V: TRBV27
J: TRBJ2-1
CDR3: CASSLSPREGPHNEQFF
DNA: TGTGCCAGCAGTTTATCGCCGCGGGAGGGCCCCCACAATGAGCAGTTCTTC

D: -
size: few
V: TRBV24-1
J: TRBJ2-3
CDR3: CATGPDSPTDTQYF
DNA: TGTGCCACCGGCCCGGACAGCCCCACAGATACGCAGTATTTT

D: -
size: once
V: TRBV6-5
J: TRBJ1-1
CDR3: CASSYEGGTGILGGAFF
DNA: TGTGCCAGCAGTTACGAAGGCGGGACCGGTATCTTGGGGGGGGCTTTCTTT

D: TRBD2
size: -
V: TRBV6-2/TRBV6-3
J: TRBJ2-1
CDR3: CASSTFRLAGEDEQFF
DNA: TGTGCCAGCAGTACCTTCAGACTAGCGGGAGAGGATGAGCAGTTCTTC

D: -
size: few
V: TRBV7-9
J: TRBJ2-7
CDR3: CASSWGDYEQYF
DNA: TGTGCCAGCAGCTGGGGGGACTACGAGCAGTACTTC

D: -
size: -
V: TRBV7-6
J: TRBJ2-5
CDR3: CASSLAGARETQYF
DNA: TGTGCCAGCAGCTTAGCGGGAGCGAGGGAGACCCAGTACTTC

D: -
size: -
V: TRBV9
J: TRBJ2-1
CDR3: CASSVEGGSDEQFF
DNA: TGTGCCAGCAGCGTAGAAGGTGGGAGCGATGAGCAGTTCTTC

D: -
size: -
V: TRBV4-3
J: TRBJ1-1
CDR3: CASGGATEAFF
DNA: TGCGCCTCGGGGGGGGCGACTGAAGCTTTCTTT

D: -
size: few
V: TRBV27
J: TRBJ2-1
CDR3: CASSPIMADGMFF
DNA: TGTGCCAGCAGCCCCATCATGGCGGACGGTATGTTCTTC

D: -
size: few
V: TRBV9
J: TRBJ1-2
CDR3: CASSATGRNIINGYTF
DNA: TGTGCCAGCAGCGCCACCGGGAGAAACATAATCAATGGCTACACCTTC

D: TRBD2
size: few
V: TRBV28
J: TRBJ2-3
CDR3: CASSFRRLAGGPDATDTQYF
DNA: TGTGCCAGCAGTTTCCGGAGACTAGCGGGAGGACCGGACGCCACAGATACGCAGTATTTT

D: TRBD1
size: few
V: TRBV7-9
J: TRBJ2-7
CDR3: CASSAPGTDTYEQYF
DNA: TGTGCCAGCAGCGCACCAGGGACAGACACCTACGAGCAGTACTTC

D: TRBD1
size: few
V: TRBV7-2
J: TRBJ2-7
CDR3: CASSLASGGNYEQYF
DNA: TGTGCCAGCAGCTTAGCGTCAGGGGGTAACTACGAGCAGTACTTC

D: -
size: -
V: TRBV20-1
J: TRBJ1-1
CDR3: CSARRGDMNTEAFF
DNA: TGCAGTGCTAGAAGAGGTGACATGAACACTGAAGCTTTCTTT

D: -
size: few
V: TRBV29-1
J: TRBJ2-7
CDR3: CSVVSWTTPWEQYF
DNA: TGCAGCGTTGTATCCTGGACAACCCCCTGGGAGCAGTACTTC

D: TRBD1
size: -
V: TRBV20-1
J: TRBJ1-2
CDR3: CSARDPGQGYGYTF
DNA: TGCAGTGCTAGAGATCCGGGACAGGGGTATGGCTACACCTTC

D: -
size: many
V: TRBV29-1
J: TRBJ1-3
CDR3: CSVEGFPYSGNTIYF
DNA: TGCAGCGTTGAAGGGTTCCCGTACTCTGGAAACACCATATATTTT

D: -
size: few
V: TRBV20-1
J: TRBJ1-1
CDR3: CSAGSSYAPEAFF
DNA: TGCAGTGCTGGGAGCAGCTATGCCCCTGAAGCTTTCTTT

D: -
size: -
V: TRBV7-3
J: TRBJ2-1
CDR3: CASSPDRTYSYNEQFF
DNA: TGTGCCAGCAGCCCCGACCGGACTTACTCCTACAATGAGCAGTTCTTC

D: -
size: -
V: TRBV28
J: TRBJ2-6
CDR3: CASSLFLRSPPVGANVLTF
DNA: TGTGCCAGCAGTTTATTTCTCCGGTCCCCCCCGGTTGGGGCCAACGTCCTGACTTTC

D: -
size: -
V: TRBV5-4
J: TRBJ1-2
CDR3: CASSQAPGYGYTF
DNA: TGTGCCAGCAGCCAAGCCCCAGGCTATGGCTACACCTTC

D: -
size: few
V: TRBV2
J: TRBJ2-2
CDR3: CASSDGGNTGELFF
DNA: TGTGCCAGCAGTGATGGGGGGAACACCGGGGAGCTGTTTTTT

D: TRBD1
size: -
V: TRBV5-1
J: TRBJ2-7
CDR3: CASHEAGGLYEQYF
DNA: TGCGCCAGCCACGAGGCAGGGGGTCTCTACGAGCAGTACTTC

D: -
size: -
V: TRBV4-3
J: TRBJ2-1
CDR3: CASSQLGASSYNEQFF
DNA: TGCGCCAGCAGCCAATTGGGGGCGAGCTCCTACAATGAGCAGTTCTTC

D: -
size: few
V: TRBV27
J: TRBJ2-5
CDR3: CASSSGAIQETQYF
DNA: TGTGCCAGCAGTTCCGGGGCGATCCAAGAGACCCAGTACTTC

D: -
size: -
V: TRBV5-1
J: TRBJ2-5
CDR3: CASSLGVGGEEQETQYF
DNA: TGCGCCAGCAGCTTGGGGGTAGGGGGAGAGGAACAAGAGACCCAGTACTTC

D: -
size: many
V: TRBV7-9
J: TRBJ2-5
CDR3: CASSLRLEETQYF
DNA: TGTGCCAGCAGCTTGAGGTTGGAGGAGACCCAGTACTTC

D: -
size: few
V: TRBV12-3/TRBV12-4
J: TRBJ1-1
CDR3: CASSDPGLTEAFF
DNA: TGTGCCAGCAGCGACCCGGGACTAACTGAAGCTTTCTTT

D: -
size: -
V: TRBV24-1
J: TRBJ2-3
CDR3: CATSDPNGATGDTQYF
DNA: TGTGCCACCAGTGATCCAAATGGGGCCACCGGAGATACGCAGTATTTT

D: -
size: few
V: TRBV27
J: TRBJ2-2
CDR3: CASSLWTASNTGELFF
DNA: TGTGCCAGCAGTTTATGGACAGCTTCGAACACCGGGGAGCTGTTTTTT

D: TRBD1
size: -
V: TRBV6-2/TRBV6-3
J: TRBJ2-2
CDR3: CASSYGIGQGIYRTMWTGELFF
DNA: TGTGCCAGCAGTTACGGAATCGGACAGGGGATTTATCGTACGATGTGGACCGGGGAGCTGTTTTTT

D: TRBD2
size: -
V: TRBV9
J: TRBJ2-2
CDR3: CASSPLAGGTTGELFF
DNA: TGTGCCAGCAGCCCACTAGCGGGAGGAACCACCGGGGAGCTGTTTTTT